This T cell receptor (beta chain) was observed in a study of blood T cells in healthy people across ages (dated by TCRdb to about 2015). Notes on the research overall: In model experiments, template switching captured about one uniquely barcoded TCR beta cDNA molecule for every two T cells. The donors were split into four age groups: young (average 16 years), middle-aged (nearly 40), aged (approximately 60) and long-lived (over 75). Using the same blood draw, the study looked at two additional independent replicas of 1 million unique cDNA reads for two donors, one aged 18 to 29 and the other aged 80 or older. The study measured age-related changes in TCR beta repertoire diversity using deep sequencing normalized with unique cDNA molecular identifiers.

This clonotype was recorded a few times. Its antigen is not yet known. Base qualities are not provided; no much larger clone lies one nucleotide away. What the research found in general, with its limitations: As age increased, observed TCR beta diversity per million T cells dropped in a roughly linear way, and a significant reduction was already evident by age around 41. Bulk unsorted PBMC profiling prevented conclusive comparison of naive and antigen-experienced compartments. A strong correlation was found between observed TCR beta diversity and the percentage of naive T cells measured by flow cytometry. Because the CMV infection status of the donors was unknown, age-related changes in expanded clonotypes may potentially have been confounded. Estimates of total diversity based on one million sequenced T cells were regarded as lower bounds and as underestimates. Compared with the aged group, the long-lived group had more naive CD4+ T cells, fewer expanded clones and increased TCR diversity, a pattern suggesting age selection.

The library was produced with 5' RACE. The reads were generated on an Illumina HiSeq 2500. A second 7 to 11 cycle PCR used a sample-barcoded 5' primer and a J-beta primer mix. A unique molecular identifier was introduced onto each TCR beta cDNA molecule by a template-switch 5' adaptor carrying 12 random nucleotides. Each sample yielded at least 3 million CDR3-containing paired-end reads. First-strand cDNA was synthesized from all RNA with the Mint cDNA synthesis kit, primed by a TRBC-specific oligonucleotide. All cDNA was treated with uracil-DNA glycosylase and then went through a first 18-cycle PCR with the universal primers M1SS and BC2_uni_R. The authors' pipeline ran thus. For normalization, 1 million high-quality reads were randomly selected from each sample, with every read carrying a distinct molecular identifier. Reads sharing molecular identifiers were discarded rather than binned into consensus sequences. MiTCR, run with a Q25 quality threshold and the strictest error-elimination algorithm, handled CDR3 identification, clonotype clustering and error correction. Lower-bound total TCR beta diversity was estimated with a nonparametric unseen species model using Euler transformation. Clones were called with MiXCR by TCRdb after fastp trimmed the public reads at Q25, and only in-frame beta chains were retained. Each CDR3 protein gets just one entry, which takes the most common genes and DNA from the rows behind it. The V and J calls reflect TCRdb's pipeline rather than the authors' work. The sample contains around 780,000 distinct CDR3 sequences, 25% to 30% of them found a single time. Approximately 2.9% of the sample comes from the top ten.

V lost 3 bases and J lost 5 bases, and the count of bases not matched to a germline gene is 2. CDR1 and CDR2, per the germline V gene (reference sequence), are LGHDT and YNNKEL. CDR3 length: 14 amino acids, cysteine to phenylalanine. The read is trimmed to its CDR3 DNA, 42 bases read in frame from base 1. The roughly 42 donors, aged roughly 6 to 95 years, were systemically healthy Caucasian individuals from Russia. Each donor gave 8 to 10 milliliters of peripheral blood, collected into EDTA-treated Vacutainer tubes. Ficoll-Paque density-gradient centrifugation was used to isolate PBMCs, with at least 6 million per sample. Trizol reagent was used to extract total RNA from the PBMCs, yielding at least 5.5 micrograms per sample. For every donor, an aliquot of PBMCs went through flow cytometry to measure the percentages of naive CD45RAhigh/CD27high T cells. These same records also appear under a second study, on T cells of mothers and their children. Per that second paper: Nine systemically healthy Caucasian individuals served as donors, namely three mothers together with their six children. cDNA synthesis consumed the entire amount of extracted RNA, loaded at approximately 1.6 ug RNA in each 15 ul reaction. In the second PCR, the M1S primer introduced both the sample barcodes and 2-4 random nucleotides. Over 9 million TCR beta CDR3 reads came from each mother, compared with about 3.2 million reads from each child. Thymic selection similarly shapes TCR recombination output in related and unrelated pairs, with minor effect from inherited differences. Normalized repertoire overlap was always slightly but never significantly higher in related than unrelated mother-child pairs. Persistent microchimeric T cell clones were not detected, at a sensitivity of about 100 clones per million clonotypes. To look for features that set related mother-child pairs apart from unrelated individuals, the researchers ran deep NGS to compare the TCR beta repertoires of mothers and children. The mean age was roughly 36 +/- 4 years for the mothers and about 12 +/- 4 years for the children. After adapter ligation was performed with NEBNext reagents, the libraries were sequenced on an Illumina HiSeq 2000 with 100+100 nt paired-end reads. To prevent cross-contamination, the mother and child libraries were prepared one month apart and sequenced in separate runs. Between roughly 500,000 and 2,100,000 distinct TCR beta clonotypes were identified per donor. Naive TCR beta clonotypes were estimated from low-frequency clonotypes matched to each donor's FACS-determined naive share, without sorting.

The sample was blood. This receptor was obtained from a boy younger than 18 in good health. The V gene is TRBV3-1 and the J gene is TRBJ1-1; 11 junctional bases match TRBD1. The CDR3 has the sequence CASSQGQGETEAFF. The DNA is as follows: TGTGCCAGCAGCCAGGGACAGGGGGAGACTGAAGCTTTCTTT.